This TCR beta chain came from a study of blood T cell repertoires in COVID-19. Across the whole study: Samples came from the United States, Italy and Spain, spanning acute and convalescent COVID-19. PBMCs, B-cell-depleted T cells, or T cells provided the cDNA or gDNA that made up the material.

This CDR3 is 18 amino acids long. Looked up from germline, CDR1 is SGHDT and CDR2 is YYEEEE. V lost 1 base, J lost 2 bases, and 11 bases stayed unmatched. Source study methods: The authors estimated nucleated cell counts from reference gene primer amplification. The method was immunoSEQ multiplex PCR; TCRdb's version includes in-frame clones alone and lacks a portion of them. Clone size and V and J calls were adopted from that table, with D and trimming inferred from the DNA. The table records approximately 210,000 clones, 80% to 90% of them present only once. The sequencing sample was made of peripheral blood. This TCR was recovered from a young man with active or convalescent COVID-19. The chain combines TRBV5-6 with TRBJ1-4, with 7 nucleotides matching TRBD1. CDR3 residues: CASSLWRTGTVTNEKLFF. The CDR3 nucleotides are TGTGCCAGCAGCTTGTGGAGGACCGGGACAGTCACTAATGAAAAACTGTTTTTT.